This TCR beta chain was sequenced for a study of blood T cell repertoires in COVID-19. Study at large: T cells, B-cell-depleted T cells, or PBMCs supplied cDNA or gDNA.

Clones were sequenced by immunoSEQ multiplex PCR, and TCRdb holds only the in-frame ones, with some missing. This sample has some 520,000 clones, with about 88% found just once. Seattle enrolled patients during active infection and tracked them longitudinally. The sequence was obtained from a man aged 18 to 30 with COVID-19, enrolled during active disease. Sequenced material: peripheral blood.

Written as DNA, the CDR3 is TGTGCCAGTACCAGAGACGTGGTATGGTCAGCGGGGGAAAAACTGTTTTTT. Its protein is CASTRDVVWSAGEKLFF. V gene TRBV19 combines with J gene TRBJ1-4, with D hard to call. Trimming removed 7 bases at V and 8 bases at J, with 26 bases between. The CDR3 has 17 residues. From germline, CDR1 is LNHDA and CDR2 SQIVND (reference sequence).